This entry concerns a single TCR beta chain. Its specificity is unknown. CDR1 is SGHTA, CDR2 FQGNSA, per germline. The CDR3 has 14 residues. The V and J ends lost 1 base and 6 bases respectively, with 12 bases between them. This record belongs to a study of shared clonotypes between healthy human individuals. General study results and limits: The naive CD4 repertoires of several donors were compared, and around 4.7% of clonotypes were shared.

Libraries were prepared by immunoSEQ multiplex PCR; TCRdb keeps only in-frame clonotypes and omits some of them. This table holds roughly 1.5 million clones, nearly 99% found once. V usage is TRBV7-2 and J usage is TRBJ1-1, with D perhaps matching TRBD1 (5 bases). Sequenced: naive CD4+ T cells sorted from blood. Sample subset: CD45RA+ positively selected. The receptor was derived from a man aged 30-40 years in good health. DNA of the CDR3: TGTGCCAGCAGCTTAGATATGGGGGGAGCTGAAGCTTTCTTT. Protein sequence: CASSLDMGGAEAFF.